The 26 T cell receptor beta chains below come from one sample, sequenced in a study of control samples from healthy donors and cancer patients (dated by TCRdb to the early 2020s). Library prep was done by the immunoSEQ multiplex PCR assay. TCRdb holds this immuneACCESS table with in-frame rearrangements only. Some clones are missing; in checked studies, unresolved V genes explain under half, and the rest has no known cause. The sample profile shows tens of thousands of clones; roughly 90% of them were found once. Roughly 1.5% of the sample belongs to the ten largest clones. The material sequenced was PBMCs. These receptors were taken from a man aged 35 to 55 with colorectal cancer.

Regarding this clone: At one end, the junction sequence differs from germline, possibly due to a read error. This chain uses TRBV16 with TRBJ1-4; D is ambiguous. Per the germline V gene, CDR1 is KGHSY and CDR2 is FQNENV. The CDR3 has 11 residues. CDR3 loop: CASSQGQVPYF. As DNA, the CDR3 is TGTGCCAGCAGCCAAGGCCAGGTACCTTATTTT.

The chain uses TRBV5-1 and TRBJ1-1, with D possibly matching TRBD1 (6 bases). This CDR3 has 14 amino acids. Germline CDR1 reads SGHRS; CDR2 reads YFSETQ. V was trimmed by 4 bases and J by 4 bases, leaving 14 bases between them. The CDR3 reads CASSTQQGGTEAFF. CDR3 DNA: TGCGCCAGCAGCACCCAACAGGGAGGCACTGAAGCTTTCTTT. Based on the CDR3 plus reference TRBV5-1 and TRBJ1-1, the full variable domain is KAGVTQTPRYLIKTRGQQVTLSCSPISGHRSVSWYQQTPGQGLQFLFEYFSETQRNKGNFPGRFSGRQFSNSRSEMNVSTLELGDSALYLCASSTQQGGTEAFFGQGTRLTVV.

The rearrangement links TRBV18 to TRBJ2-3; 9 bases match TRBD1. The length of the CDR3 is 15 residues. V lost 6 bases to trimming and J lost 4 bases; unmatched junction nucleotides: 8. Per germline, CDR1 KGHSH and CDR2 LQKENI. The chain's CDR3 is CASSAGTGNSDTQYF. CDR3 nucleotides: TGTGCCAGCTCTGCCGGGACAGGGAATTCAGATACGCAGTATTTT.

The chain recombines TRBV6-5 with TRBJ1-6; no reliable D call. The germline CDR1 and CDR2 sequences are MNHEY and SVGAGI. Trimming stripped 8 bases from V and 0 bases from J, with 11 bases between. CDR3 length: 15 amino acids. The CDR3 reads CASLPPSSYNSPLHF. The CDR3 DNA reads TGTGCCAGCCTTCCCCCGAGCTCCTATAATTCACCCCTCCACTTT.

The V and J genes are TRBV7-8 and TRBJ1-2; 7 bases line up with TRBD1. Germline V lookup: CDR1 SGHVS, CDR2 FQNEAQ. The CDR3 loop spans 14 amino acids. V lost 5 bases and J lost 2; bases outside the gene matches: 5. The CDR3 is CASSDRDRNYGYTF. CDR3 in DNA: TGTGCCAGCAGCGACCGGGACAGAAACTATGGCTACACCTTC.

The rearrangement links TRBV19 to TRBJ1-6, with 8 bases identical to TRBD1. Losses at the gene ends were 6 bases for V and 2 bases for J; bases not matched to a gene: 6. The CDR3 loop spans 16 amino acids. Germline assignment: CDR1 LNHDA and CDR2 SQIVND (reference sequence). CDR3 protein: CASSHRTGTYNSPLHF. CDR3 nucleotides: TGTGCCAGTAGCCACCGGACAGGGACCTATAATTCACCCCTCCACTTT.

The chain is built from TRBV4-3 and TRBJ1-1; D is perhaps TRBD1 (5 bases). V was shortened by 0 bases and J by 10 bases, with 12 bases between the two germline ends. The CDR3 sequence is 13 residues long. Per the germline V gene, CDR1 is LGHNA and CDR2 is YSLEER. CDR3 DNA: TGCGCCAGCAGCCAAGATCAGGCAGGGACAGCTTTCTTT. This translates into CASSQDQAGTAFF.

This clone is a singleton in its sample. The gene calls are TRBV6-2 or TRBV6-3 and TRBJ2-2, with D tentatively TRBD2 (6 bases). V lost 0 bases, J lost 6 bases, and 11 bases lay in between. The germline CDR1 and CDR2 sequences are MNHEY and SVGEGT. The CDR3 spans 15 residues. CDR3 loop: CASSYSTGVAGELFF. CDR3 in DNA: TGTGCCAGCAGTTACTCTACGGGGGTGGCCGGGGAGCTGTTTTTT.

DNA of the CDR3: TGCGCCAGCAGCCAAGGTCCAGAGGCAGATACGCAGTATTTT. Its protein is CASSQGPEADTQYF. The V call is TRBV4-1, the J call TRBJ2-3, with D unclear. The CDR3 length is 14 residues. The germline V and J ends were trimmed by 1 base and 4 bases, with 9 bases remaining between them. Germline V gene data show CDR1 as MGHRA and CDR2 as YSYEKL.

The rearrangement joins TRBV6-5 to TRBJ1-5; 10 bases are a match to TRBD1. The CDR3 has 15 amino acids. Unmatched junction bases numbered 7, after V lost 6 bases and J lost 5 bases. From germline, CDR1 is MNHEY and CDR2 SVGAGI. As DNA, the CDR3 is TGTGCCAGCAGAAGACAGGGGGCTGTCGATCAGCCCCAGCATTTT. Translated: CASRRQGAVDQPQHF.

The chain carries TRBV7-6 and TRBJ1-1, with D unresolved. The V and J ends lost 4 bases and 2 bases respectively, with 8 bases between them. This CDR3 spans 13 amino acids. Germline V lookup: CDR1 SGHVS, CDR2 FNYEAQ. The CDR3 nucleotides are TGTGCCAGCAGCTCCGGTAGAAACACTGAAGCTTTCTTT. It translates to CASSSGRNTEAFF.

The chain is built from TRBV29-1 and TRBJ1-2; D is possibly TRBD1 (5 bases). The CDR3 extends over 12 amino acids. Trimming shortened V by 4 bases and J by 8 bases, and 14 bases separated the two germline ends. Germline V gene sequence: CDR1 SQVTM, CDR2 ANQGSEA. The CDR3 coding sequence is TGCAGCGTTGGGGAGGGTTACAGGGGCTACACCTTC. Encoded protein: CSVGEGYRGYTF.

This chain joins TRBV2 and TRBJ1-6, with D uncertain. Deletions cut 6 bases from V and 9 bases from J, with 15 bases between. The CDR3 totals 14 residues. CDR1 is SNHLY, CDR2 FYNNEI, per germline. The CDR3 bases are TGTGCCAGCAGCCCCTATGGCACGGGTTCACCCCTCCACTTT. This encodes CASSPYGTGSPLHF.

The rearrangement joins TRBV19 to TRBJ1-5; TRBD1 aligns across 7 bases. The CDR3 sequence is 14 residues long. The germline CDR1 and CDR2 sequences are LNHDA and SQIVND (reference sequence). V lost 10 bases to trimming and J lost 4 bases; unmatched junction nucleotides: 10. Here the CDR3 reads CATLPQGGNQPQHF. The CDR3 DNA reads TGTGCCACCTTACCCCAGGGGGGGAATCAGCCCCAGCATTTT.

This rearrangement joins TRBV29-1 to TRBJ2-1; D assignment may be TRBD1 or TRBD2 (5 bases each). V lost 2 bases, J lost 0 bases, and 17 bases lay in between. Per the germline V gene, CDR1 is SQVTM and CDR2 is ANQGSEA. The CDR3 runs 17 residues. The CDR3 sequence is CSVEPAGTFYSYNEQFF. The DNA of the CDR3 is TGCAGCGTTGAACCAGCCGGGACGTTCTACTCCTACAATGAGCAGTTCTTC.

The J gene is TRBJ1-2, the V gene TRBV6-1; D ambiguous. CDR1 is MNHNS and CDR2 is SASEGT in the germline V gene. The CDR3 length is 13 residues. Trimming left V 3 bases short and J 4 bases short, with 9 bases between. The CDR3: CASSDPDSYGYTF. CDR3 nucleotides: TGTGCCAGCAGTGACCCGGACTCCTATGGCTACACCTTC.

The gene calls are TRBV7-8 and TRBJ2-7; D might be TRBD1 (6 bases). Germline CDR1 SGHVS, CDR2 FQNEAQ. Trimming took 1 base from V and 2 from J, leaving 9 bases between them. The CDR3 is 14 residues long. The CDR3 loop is CASSLDPGAYEQYF. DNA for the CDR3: TGTGCCAGCAGCTTAGATCCAGGGGCCTACGAGCAGTACTTC.

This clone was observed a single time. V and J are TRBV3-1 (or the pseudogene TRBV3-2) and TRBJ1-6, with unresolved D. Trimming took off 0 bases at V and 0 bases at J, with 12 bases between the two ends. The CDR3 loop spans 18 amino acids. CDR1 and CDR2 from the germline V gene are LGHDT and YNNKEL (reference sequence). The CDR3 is CASSQDKRGSSYNSPLHF. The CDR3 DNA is TGTGCCAGCAGCCAAGATAAAAGAGGGAGCTCCTATAATTCACCCCTCCACTTT.

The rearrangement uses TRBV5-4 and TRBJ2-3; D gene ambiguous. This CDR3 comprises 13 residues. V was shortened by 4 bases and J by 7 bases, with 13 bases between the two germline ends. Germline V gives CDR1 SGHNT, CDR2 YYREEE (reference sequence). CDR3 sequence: CASSPLDENTQYF. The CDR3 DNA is TGTGCCAGCAGCCCACTGGACGAAAATACGCAGTATTTT.

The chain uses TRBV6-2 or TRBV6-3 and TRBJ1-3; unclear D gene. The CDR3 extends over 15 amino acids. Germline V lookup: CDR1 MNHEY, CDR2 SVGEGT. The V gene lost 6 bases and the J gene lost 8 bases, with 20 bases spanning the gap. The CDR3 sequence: CASSASGGSQHTIYF. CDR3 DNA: TGTGCCAGCAGCGCCAGCGGCGGTTCGCAGCACACCATATATTTT.

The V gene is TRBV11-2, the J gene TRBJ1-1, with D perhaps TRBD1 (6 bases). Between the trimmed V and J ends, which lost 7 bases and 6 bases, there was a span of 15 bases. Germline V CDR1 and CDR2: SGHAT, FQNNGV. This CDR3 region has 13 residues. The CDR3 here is CASTRDNRAEAFF. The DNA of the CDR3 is TGTGCCAGCACAAGGGATAACAGGGCTGAAGCTTTCTTT.

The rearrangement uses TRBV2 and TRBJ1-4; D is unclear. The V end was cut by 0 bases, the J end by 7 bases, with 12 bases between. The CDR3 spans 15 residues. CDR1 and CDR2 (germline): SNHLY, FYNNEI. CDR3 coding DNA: TGTGCCAGCAGTGAAGCTCCACGGGCGGGTGAAAAACTGTTTTTT. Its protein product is CASSEAPRAGEKLFF.

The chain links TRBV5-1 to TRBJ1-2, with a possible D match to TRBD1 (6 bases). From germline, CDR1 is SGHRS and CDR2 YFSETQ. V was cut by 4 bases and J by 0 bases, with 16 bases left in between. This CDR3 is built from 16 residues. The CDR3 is CASSATGTTSNYGYTF. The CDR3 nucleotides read TGCGCCAGCAGCGCAACCGGGACAACCTCTAACTATGGCTACACCTTC.

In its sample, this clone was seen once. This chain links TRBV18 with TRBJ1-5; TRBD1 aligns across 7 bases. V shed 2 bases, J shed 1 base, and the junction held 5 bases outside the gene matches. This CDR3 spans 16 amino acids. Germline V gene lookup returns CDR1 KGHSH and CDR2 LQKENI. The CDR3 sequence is CASSPRGQGSNQPQHF. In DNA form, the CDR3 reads TGTGCCAGCTCACCAAGGGGGCAGGGAAGCAATCAGCCCCAGCATTTT.

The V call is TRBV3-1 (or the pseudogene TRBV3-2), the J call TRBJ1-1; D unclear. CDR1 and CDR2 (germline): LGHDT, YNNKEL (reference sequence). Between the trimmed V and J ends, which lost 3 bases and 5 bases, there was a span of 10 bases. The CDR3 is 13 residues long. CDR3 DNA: TGTGCCAGCAGCCAGGCCGGCTGGACTGAAGCTTTCTTT. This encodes CASSQAGWTEAFF.

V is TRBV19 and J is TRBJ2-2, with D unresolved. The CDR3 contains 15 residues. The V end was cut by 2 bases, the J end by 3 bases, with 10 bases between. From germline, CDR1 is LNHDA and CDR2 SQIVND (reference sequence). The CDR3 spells CASSIQAGYTGELFF. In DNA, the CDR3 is TGTGCCAGTAGTATACAGGCAGGTTACACCGGGGAGCTGTTTTTT. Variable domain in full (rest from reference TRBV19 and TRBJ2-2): DGGITQSPKYLFRKEGQNVTLSCEQNLNHDAMYWYRQDPGQGLRLIYYSQIVNDFQKGDIAEGYSVSREKKESFPLTVTSAQKNPTAFYLCASSIQAGYTGELFFGEGSRLTVL.